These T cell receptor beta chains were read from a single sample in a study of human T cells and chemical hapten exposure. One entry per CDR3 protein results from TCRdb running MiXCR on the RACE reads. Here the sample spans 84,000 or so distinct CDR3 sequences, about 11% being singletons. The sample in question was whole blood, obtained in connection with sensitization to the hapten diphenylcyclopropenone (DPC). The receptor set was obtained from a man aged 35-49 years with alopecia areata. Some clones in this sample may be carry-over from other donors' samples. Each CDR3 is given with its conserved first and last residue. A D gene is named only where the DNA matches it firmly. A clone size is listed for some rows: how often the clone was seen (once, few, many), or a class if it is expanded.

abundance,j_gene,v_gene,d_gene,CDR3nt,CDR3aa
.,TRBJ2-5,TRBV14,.,TGTGCCAGCAGCCCCGGAGGGTACCAAGAGACCCAGTACTTC,CASSPGGYQETQYF
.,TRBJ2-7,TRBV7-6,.,TGTGCCAGCAGCCCAGCATGGGACGAGAGCTCCTACGAGCAGTACTTC,CASSPAWDESSYEQYF
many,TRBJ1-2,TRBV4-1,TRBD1,TGCGCCAGCAGCCAACCCACCAGGGGGCGAGGCTATGGCTACACCTTC,CASSQPTRGRGYGYTF
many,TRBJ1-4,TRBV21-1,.,TGTGCCAGCAGCAAAGCGCGTCAGGGGTCCCATGAAAAACTGTTTTTT,CASSKARQGSHEKLFF
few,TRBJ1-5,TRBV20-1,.,TGCAGTGCTAGAGATAACAGGGATCATAGCAATCAGCCCCAGCATTTT,CSARDNRDHSNQPQHF
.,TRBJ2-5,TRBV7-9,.,TGTGCCAGCAGCTCCCCAGAAATGGAGACCCAGTACTTC,CASSSPEMETQYF
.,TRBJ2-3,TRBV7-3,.,TGTGCCAGCAGCTCCTACACCCCTCTAGGGTCTATCACAGATACGCAGTATTTT,CASSSYTPLGSITDTQYF
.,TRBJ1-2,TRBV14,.,TGTGCCAGCAGCCCGAAAAGTCACGGGAACTATGGCTACACCTTC,CASSPKSHGNYGYTF
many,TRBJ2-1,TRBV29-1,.,TGCAGCGTTTCTCCTAGTCCTTCATTAGGGGAGCAGTTCTTC,CSVSPSPSLGEQFF
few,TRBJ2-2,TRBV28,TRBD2,TGTGCCAGCACCAACCCCCGACATACAGCGGGAACTGCGGAGCTGTTTTTT,CASTNPRHTAGTAELFF
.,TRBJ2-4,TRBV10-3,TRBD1,TGTGCCATCAGACCGGACAGGGAAAACATTCAGTACTTC,CAIRPDRENIQYF
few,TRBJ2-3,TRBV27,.,TGTGCCAGCTCCGGTCTAGGGCAGGGTGGCACAGATACGCAGTATTTT,CASSGLGQGGTDTQYF
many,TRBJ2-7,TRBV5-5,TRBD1,TGTGCCAGCAGCCCCTGGGACAGGGCCCACGAGCAGTACTTC,CASSPWDRAHEQYF
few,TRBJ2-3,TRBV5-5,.,TGTGCCAGCAGCTTTAACCCAGATATCACAGATACGCAGTATTTT,CASSFNPDITDTQYF
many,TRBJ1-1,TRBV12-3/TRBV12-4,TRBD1,TGTGCCAGCAGTTTAGCACAGACAGGGAGTTTT,CASSLAQTGSF
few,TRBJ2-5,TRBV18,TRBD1,TGTGCCAGCTCACCAGTTGACAGGGGGACGGAGACCCAGTACTTC,CASSPVDRGTETQYF
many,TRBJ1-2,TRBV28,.,TGTGCCAGCAGTCCAGGGATCCCTTCTAACTATGGCTACACCTTC,CASSPGIPSNYGYTF
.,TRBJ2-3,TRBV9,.,TGTGCCAGCAGCGTAGTAAACGCCTGGGGCACAGATACGCAGTATTTT,CASSVVNAWGTDTQYF
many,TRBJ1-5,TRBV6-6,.,TGTGCCAGCAGATCCGGACGTTATAGCAATCAGCCCCAGCATTTT,CASRSGRYSNQPQHF
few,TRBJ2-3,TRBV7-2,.,TGTGCCAGCAGCTTATCTAGCGCCACAGATACGCAGTATTTT,CASSLSSATDTQYF
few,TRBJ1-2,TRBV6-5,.,TGTGCCAGCAGCTACCCCCTAGGAGGGATGGGCTATGGCTACACCTTC,CASSYPLGGMGYGYTF
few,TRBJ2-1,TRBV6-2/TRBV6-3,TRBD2,TGTGCCAGCAGTTATTCGACTAGCGGGTCTCTCAAAGGGGATGAGCAGTTCTTC,CASSYSTSGSLKGDEQFF
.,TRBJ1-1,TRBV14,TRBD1,TGTGCCAGCAGCGTCGACAGGGTCACTGAAGCTTTCTTT,CASSVDRVTEAFF
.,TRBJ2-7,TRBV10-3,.,TGTGCCATCAGTGACTCACCCCCCTACTACGAGCAGTACTTC,CAISDSPPYYEQYF
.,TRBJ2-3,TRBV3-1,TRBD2,TGTGCCAGCAGCCAGGCGAAACTAGCGGGAGTCGCAGATACGCAGTATTTT,CASSQAKLAGVADTQYF
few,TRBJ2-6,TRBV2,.,TGTGCCAGCAGTGAAGGTATAGGGAACGGGGCCAACGTCCTGACTTTC,CASSEGIGNGANVLTF
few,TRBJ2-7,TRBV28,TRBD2,TGTGCCAGCAGTTTACTAGCGGGATCGGGGGAGCAGTACTTC,CASSLLAGSGEQYF
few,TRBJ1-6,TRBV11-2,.,TGTGCCAGCAGCTACCGGGACCCAGGCTCCTATAATTCACCCCTCCACTTT,CASSYRDPGSYNSPLHF
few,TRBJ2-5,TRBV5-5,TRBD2,TGTGCCAGCAGCTTTGGACTAGCGGGAGCAGAGACCCAGTACTTC,CASSFGLAGAETQYF
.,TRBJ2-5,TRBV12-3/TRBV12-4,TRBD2,TGTGCCAGCGGGGTCCTAGCGGAAGAGACCCAGTACTTC,CASGVLAEETQYF
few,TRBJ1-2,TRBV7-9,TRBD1,TGTGCCAGCAGTCCAATCACAGGGGGCGGCGGCTACACCTTC,CASSPITGGGGYTF
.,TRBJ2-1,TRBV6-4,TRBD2,TGTGCCAGCAGTCGGTCCCTAGCGGGAGTGATCAATGAGCAGTTCTTC,CASSRSLAGVINEQFF
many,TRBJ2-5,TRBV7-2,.,TGTGCCAGCAGCTTACGAGAGGCCGGGGCCCAGTACTTC,CASSLREAGAQYF
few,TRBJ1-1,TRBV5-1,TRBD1,TGCGCCAGCAGCTTGAAGTTTTCAGGGGGTGGGACTGAAGCTTTCTTT,CASSLKFSGGGTEAFF
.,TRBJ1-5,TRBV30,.,TGTGCCTGGAGACCGAACGGACGCAATCAGCCCCAGCATTTT,CAWRPNGRNQPQHF
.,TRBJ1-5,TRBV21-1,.,TGTGCCAGCACCTCTGACAGGGACGGTCAGCCCCAGCATTTT,CASTSDRDGQPQHF
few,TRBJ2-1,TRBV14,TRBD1,TGTGCCAGCAGACCCAGGGGGAGCTCCTACAATGAGCAGTTCTTC,CASRPRGSSYNEQFF
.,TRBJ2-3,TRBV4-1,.,TGCGCCAGCAGCCAAGTCTCCCTACCCACGGATACGCAGTATTTT,CASSQVSLPTDTQYF
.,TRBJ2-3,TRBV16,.,TGTGCCAGCAGCCAATCTCGGAGCACAGATACGCAGTATTTT,CASSQSRSTDTQYF
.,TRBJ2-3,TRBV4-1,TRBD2,TGCGCCAGCAGCCAAGAGAGATGGGGAGGGACAGATACGCAGTATTTT,CASSQERWGGTDTQYF
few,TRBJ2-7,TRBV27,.,TGTGCCAGCAGTCTAGTGCCGCCAAGGGGAAACGCCTACGAGCAGTACTTC,CASSLVPPRGNAYEQYF
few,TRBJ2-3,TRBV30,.,TGTGCCTGGAGTGTAGGCCTTAGCACAGATACGCAGTATTTT,CAWSVGLSTDTQYF
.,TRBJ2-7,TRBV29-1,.,TGCAGCGTTGTGCCCGAGGACAAAGGAACCTACGAGCAGTACTTC,CSVVPEDKGTYEQYF
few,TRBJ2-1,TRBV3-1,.,TGTGCCAGCAGCCAAGGGGGCATCGTAAGGGCCTTCTCCTACAATGAGCAGTTCTTC,CASSQGGIVRAFSYNEQFF
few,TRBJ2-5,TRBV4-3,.,TGCGCCAGCAGCCAAGACAGGGCAGAGACCCAGTACTTC,CASSQDRAETQYF
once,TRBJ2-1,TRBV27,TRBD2,TGTGCCACCGAACGAACCGGGACTAGCGGGAGGTTTTGGAGCTCCTACAATGAGCAGTTCTTC,CATERTGTSGRFWSSYNEQFF
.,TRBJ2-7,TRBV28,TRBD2,TGTGCCAGCAACGCGGGAGTACCGTACGAGCAGTACTTC,CASNAGVPYEQYF
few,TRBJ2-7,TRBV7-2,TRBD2,TGTGCCAGCAGCTTAGAGAGCGGGACTAGCGTGTACGAGCAGTACTTC,CASSLESGTSVYEQYF